This TCR beta chain was recorded in a study of cytomegalovirus exposure and HLA in healthy donors. CDR3 length: 11 amino acids. The V gene lost 2 bases and the J gene lost 6 bases, with 4 bases spanning the gap. Germline V gene data show CDR1 as DFQATT and CDR2 as SNEGSKA (reference sequence). The PCR ran on 60 Vbeta and 13 Jbeta primers. This table comes from immunoSEQ multiplex PCR, and its TCRdb copy is limited to in-frame clones, with some not included. The sample has roughly 170,000 clones; 70% to 80% are singletons. Notes on this clone: Antigen specificity is unknown.

Study-level points and caveats: Sequencing likely produced, as an artifact, a cluster of highly shared sequence variants. The listing of roughly 160 TCR beta chains classed them as cytomegalovirus-associated. Researchers left out some V segments, among them TRBV6-2 and TRBV6-3, as indistinguishable. Later analysis associated a missense DCLRE1C variant with TCR beta V- and J-gene trimming.

Sequenced: PBMCs. This sequence originates from a woman in her thirties in good health and CMV-seropositive. The V gene is TRBV20-1, the J gene TRBJ2-2; no firm D call. The CDR3 sequence: CSARQAGELFF. The CDR3 nucleotides read TGCAGTGCTAGACAGGCCGGGGAGCTGTTTTTT.